This T cell receptor (beta chain) was retrieved from a study of beta chain features in type 1 diabetes. CDR1 and CDR2 from the germline V gene are SGHRS and YFSETQ. The CDR3 runs to 12 residues. This clone was observed a handful of times. What it binds is unknown. A read error may account for a junction end that differs from germline. Study outcomes and limitations: There was a moderate but significant shortening of TCRB CDR3s in all four CD4+ subsets of Type 1 diabetes patients.

Reverse transcribing all isolated RNA meant expressed TCRB transcripts were sequenced. Here immunoSEQ multiplex PCR was the method, and the copy in TCRdb shows in-frame clones only, minus some. The sample yields over 200,000 clones, roughly 11% seen once. The sequenced material came from naive CD4+ T cells from blood. The source is a man aged 25-40 years with type 1 diabetes. The chain links TRBV5-1 to TRBJ1-1; 7 nucleotides line up with TRBD1. For the CDR3, the DNA is TGCGCCAGCAGCTTGGAGGACAGGAACTTTTCCTTT. Its protein is CASSLEDRNFSF.